The T cell receptor beta chain under discussion was sequenced for a study of tumor-infiltrating lymphocytes in primary liver carcinoma (dated by TCRdb to 2017 to 2019). In terms of the full investigation: The five patients, three men and two women aged 30 to 69 years, had hepatocellular carcinoma (four) or combined HCC and intrahepatic cholangiocarcinoma (one). The five patients had tumors of stage T1-T3 N0M0, with maximum diameters ranging from 4.2 to 10 cm. Samples yielded roughly 3.5 to 7.13 million productive TCRbeta reads; read depth did not differ significantly between tissue types. The study combined TCRbeta repertoire sequencing, expression microarrays and whole-exome sequencing across five regions of each liver tumor, with adjacent normal tissue and blood. A total of roughly 35 specimens from 5 patients, comprising 25 or so tumor regions, 5 adjacent noncancerous liver tissues and 5 peripheral blood samples, were covered by TCRbeta repertoire sequencing. Technical replicate repertoires showed high reproducibility, with mean shared-clone rates roughly 0.89 and correlation coefficients above 0.95. Study-level results and caveats: The study included only a few patients, and the authors note findings should be validated in a larger study. Repertoire overlap was found to be higher between tumor regions (mean roughly 35%) than between tumor-adjacent (around 17%) or tumor-blood (about 15%) pairs, consistent with antigen-driven expansion. A significantly larger repertoire fraction was made up by the top 250 clones in tumors than in blood (p = 0.039). Bulk unsorted samples precluded comparing CD4+ and CD8+ T cell repertoires. Only the TCR beta chain was sequenced, which likely underestimates true repertoire diversity because unpaired alpha chains were not captured.

In the case of this clonotype: Its antigen is not yet known. One junction end does not reproduce the germline sequence, and a read error may be involved.

Taken from cysteine to phenylalanine, the CDR3 has 15 residues. Only CDR3 DNA is held: 45 bases, read in frame from base 1. CDR1 SGHNT and CDR2 YENEEA were looked up in the germline V gene. TCRbeta-specific cDNA was reverse-transcribed from around 0.45 ug total RNA using a constant-region primer and ProtoScript II reverse transcriptase. Construction of the TCRbeta libraries relied on three nested rounds of multiplex PCR, following a slightly modified ARM-PCR procedure. Each of the first two PCR rounds ran for about 10 cycles and used multiplex TRBV1-TRBV30 forward primers together with a Cbeta reverse primer. Sample barcodes and Illumina adapters were attached in a final 25-cycle PCR using Deep VentR polymerase. Before sequencing, amplicons of 200-500 bp were gel-purified using a QIAquick gel extraction kit. An Illumina HiSeq 2500 was used to sequence the TCRbeta amplicons with 250-bp paired-end reads. Turning to the authors' computational methods: To recover full CDR3 sequences, reads were quality-trimmed using Trimmomatic v0.33 and paired reads were then merged using FLASH v1.2.11. V, D and J germline segments were assigned to the rearranged TCRbeta sequences using MiGEC v1.2.1b. VDJtools v1.0.0 computed clonotype statistics and Shannon-Wiener diversity indices. Except for diversity analysis, only each sample's 250 most abundant clonotypes were used in subsequent analyses to reduce sampling bias. Using fastp trimming at Q25 and MiXCR clonotype assembly, TCRdb reanalyzed the public sequencing data and kept in-frame beta chains. For every CDR3 protein sequence, its rows merge into one entry that carries the most common genes and DNA. These V and J calls originate from TCRdb's pipeline instead of the authors' own analysis. The sample table lists approximately 92,000 distinct CDR3 sequences, 65% to 70% of them with a count of one. The ten largest clones capture 25% to 35% of the sample.

Without any cell sorting, total RNA and DNA were extracted together from 20-30 mg of bulk tissue using the AllPrep DNA/RNA mini kit. Between late 2015 and March 2016, five patients in China with histopathologically diagnosed primary liver carcinoma had surgical resection. At the time of sampling, the patients were treatment-naive and had chronic HBV infection. Pieces of fresh tumor and adjacent tissue were cut in half, with one half kept in RNAlater at -80 degrees C and the other half sent for histology. The source of this sequence is a man aged 40-55 years with primary liver carcinoma and hepatitis B virus infection. The chain was built from TRBV11-3 and TRBJ1-5; TRBD1 lines up with 8 middle nucleotides. The sequencing sample was made of tumor-adjacent normal liver tissue. The CDR3 region: CTSSPGQEGNQPQHF. The nucleotides are TGTACCAGCAGCCCGGGACAGGAGGGCAATCAGCCCCAGCATTTT.